The 7 T cell receptor beta chains in this list originate from one sample, sequenced in a study of CD8+CD57+ T cells in acquired aplastic anemia. The TCR beta profiling, which covered VDJ combination and CDR3 sequence, was carried out using genomic DNA as the template. One entry per CDR3 protein, called by TCRdb with MiXCR from the reads. The sample yields about 180,000 distinct CDR3 sequences, 55% to 65% seen once. Patients included in sequencing had previously demonstrated CD8+CD57+ cell expansion by flow cytometry. The sequencing sample was made of sorted CD4+, CD8+, or CD8+CD57+ T cells (not recorded which) from PBMCs. These receptors were collected from a human donor with aplastic anemia.

This clonotype was seen ten or more times. The V and J genes are TRBV10-3 and TRBJ2-1, with 8 bases aligning to TRBD2. The CDR3 has 18 residues. J was trimmed by 7 bases and V by 2 bases; bases with no gene match: 16. The germline V gene has CDR1 ENHRY and CDR2 SYGVKD. DNA for the CDR3: TGTGCCATCAGTGAGGAGATCAGCGGGGGCCCCCGGAGGAATGAGCAGTTCTTC. It is translated as CAISEEISGGPRRNEQFF.

The chain uses TRBV19 and TRBJ2-1; D gene unclear. Trimming stripped 7 bases from V and 5 bases from J, with 15 bases between. Germline CDR1 LNHDA, CDR2 SQIVND (reference sequence). The CDR3 sequence is 14 residues long. This CDR3 reads CASNQASSDNEQFF. CDR3 bases: TGTGCCAGTAACCAAGCCTCATCGGACAATGAGCAGTTCTTC.

This clonotype was seen once. The V gene is TRBV6-1, the J gene TRBJ2-3; 11 bases fit TRBD2. This CDR3 is 14 amino acids long. CDR1 is MNHNS, CDR2 SASEGT, per germline. The V gene end was trimmed by 9 bases and the J gene end by 7 bases; junction bases not matched to a gene: 9. CDR3 DNA: TGTGCCAGTTTAGCGGGGGGGCGTACGAATACGCAGTATTTT. This sequence encodes CASLAGGRTNTQYF.

The gene calls are TRBV24-1 and TRBJ1-2, with D possibly TRBD1 on 5 matching bases. Trimming shortened V by 3 bases and J by 8 bases, and 12 bases separated the two germline ends. CDR3 length: 13 amino acids. Germline CDR1 reads KGHDR; CDR2 reads SFDVKD. For the CDR3, the DNA is TGTGCCACCAGTGATCTCCAGGGTAAGGGCTACACCTTC. This codes for CATSDLQGKGYTF.

The chain employs TRBV7-3 and TRBJ2-3; D perhaps matches TRBD1 (6 bases). CDR1 and CDR2 from the germline V gene are SGHTA and FQGTGA. V gave up 3 bases and J gave up 4 bases, with 14 bases separating them. The CDR3 is made up of 15 amino acids. The DNA for the CDR3 is TGTGCCAGCAGCTTGGTAGGGGGATCGTCAGATACGCAGTATTTT. This encodes CASSLVGGSSDTQYF.

The chain employs TRBV7-8 and TRBJ2-1; 11 bases agree with TRBD2. V lost 6 bases, J lost 3 bases, and 4 bases stayed unmatched. The CDR3 length is 15 residues. CDR1 and CDR2 (germline): SGHVS, FQNEAQ. CDR3 in amino acids: CASSSGTSGYNEQFF. DNA for the CDR3: TGTGCCAGCAGTTCCGGGACTAGCGGCTACAATGAGCAGTTCTTC. The whole variable domain, remainder taken from reference TRBV7-8 and TRBJ2-1, is GAGVSQSPRYKVAKRGQDVALRCDPISGHVSLFWYQQALGQGPEFLTYFQNEAQLDKSGLPSDRFFAERPEGSVSTLKIQRTQQEDSAVYLCASSSGTSGYNEQFFGPGTRLTVL.

In this sample, this clonotype turned up once. The chain employs TRBV14 and TRBJ1-4, with D unresolved. The germline V gene encodes CDR1 SGHDN and CDR2 FVKESK. V lost 0 bases and J 7 bases, leaving 6 bases between the germline ends. CDR3 length: 13 amino acids. CDR3 sequence: CASSQEYVEKLFF. For the CDR3, the DNA is TGTGCCAGCAGCCAAGAGTACGTTGAAAAACTGTTTTTT.